The present T cell receptor (beta chain) was sequenced within a study of blood T cell repertoires in COVID-19. Study in general: COVID-19 samples, acute and convalescent, were from the United States, Italy and Spain. T cells, B-cell-depleted T cells, or PBMCs provided the cDNA or gDNA that served as material.

This clone was detected only once. In the original processing: Estimates of nucleated cell counts were drawn from the amplification of reference gene primers. TCRdb's copy holds only in-frame clones and misses some; the assay was immunoSEQ multiplex PCR. D and trimming were read from the DNA, whereas the V and J calls and clone size are those reported in that table. This table has 84,000 or so clones, about 80% appearing once. V shed 2 bases and J 0 bases; nucleotides not matched to a gene: 9. The length of the CDR3 is 17 residues. The germline CDR1 and CDR2 sequences are MNHEY and SMNVEV (reference sequence).

This chain uses TRBV27 with TRBJ1-1; 7 bases are shared with TRBD1. Sequenced sample: peripheral blood. This TCR derives from a woman between 40 and 50 years old with active or convalescent COVID-19. CDR3 sequence reads: CASSLGGGRPVNTEAFF. The CDR3 DNA follows: TGTGCCAGCAGTTTAGGAGGGGGCCGGCCCGTGAACACTGAAGCTTTCTTT.